This T cell receptor (beta chain) was sequenced for a study of blood T cell repertoires in COVID-19. About the research overall: Material from acute and convalescent COVID-19 was sourced from the United States, Italy and Spain. PBMCs, B-cell-depleted T cells, or T cells were the source of the cDNA or gDNA that made up the material.

Authors' analysis steps: From reference gene primer amplification, estimates of nucleated cell counts were derived. Clones were read by immunoSEQ multiplex PCR, and TCRdb kept only the in-frame ones, dropping some. The V and J calls and the clone size are those of that table, but D and trimming were determined from the DNA. The sample carries some 120,000 clones, 90% recorded once. Germline V gene lookup returns CDR1 MNHEY and CDR2 SMNVEV (reference sequence). This CDR3 region has 15 residues. V lost 3 bases and J 4 bases, leaving 12 bases between the germline ends. The sequenced sample was peripheral blood. This receptor was identified in a man over 45 with active COVID-19. This sequence joins TRBV27 and TRBJ1-4; TRBD1 is a possible D gene (6 bases). The CDR3 region is CASSFGGAVNEKLFF. CDR3 DNA sequence: TGTGCCAGCAGTTTTGGGGGGGCGGTTAATGAAAAACTGTTTTTT.